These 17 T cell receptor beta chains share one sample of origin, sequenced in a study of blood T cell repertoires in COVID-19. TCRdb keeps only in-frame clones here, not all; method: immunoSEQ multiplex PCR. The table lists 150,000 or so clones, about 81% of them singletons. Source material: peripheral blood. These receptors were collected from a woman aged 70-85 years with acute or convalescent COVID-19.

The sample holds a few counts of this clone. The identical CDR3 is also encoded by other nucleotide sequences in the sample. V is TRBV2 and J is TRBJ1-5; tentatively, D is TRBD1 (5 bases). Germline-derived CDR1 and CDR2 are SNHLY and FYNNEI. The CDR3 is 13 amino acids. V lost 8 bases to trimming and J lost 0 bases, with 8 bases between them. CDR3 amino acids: CASGQYSNQPQHF. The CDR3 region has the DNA TGTGCCAGCGGACAATATAGCAATCAGCCCCAGCATTTT. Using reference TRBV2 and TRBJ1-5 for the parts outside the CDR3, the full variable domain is EPEVTQTPSHQVTQMGQEVILRCVPISNHLYFYWYRQILGQKVEFLVSFYNNEISEKSEIFDDQFSVERPDGSNFTLKIRSTKLEDSAMYFCASGQYSNQPQHFGDGTRLSIL.

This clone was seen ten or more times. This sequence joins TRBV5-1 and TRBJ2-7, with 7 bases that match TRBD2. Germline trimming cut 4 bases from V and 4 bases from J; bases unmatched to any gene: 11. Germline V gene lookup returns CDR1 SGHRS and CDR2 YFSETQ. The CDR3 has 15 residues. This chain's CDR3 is CASSPGSTSEYEQYF. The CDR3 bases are TGCGCCAGCAGCCCCGGTTCAACTAGCGAGTACGAGCAGTACTTC.

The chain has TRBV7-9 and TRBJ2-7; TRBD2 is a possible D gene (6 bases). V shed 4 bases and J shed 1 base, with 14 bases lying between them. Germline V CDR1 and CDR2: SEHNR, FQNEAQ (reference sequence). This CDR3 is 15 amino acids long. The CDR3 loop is CASSSPFAGSYEQYF. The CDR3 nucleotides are TGTGCCAGCAGCTCCCCTTTTGCGGGGTCCTACGAGCAGTACTTC. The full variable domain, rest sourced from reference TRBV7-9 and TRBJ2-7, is DTGVSQNPRHKITKRGQNVTFRCDPISEHNRLYWYRQTLGQGPEFLTYFQNEAQLEKSRLLSDRFSAERPKGSFSTLEIQRTEQGDSAMYLCASSSPFAGSYEQYFGPGTRLTVT.

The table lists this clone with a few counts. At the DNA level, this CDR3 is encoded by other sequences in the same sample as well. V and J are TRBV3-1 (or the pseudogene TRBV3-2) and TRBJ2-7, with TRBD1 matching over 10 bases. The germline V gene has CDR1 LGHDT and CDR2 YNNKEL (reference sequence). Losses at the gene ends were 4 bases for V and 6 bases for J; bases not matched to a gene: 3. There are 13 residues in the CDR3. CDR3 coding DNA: TGTGCCAGCAGCCCGCGGGACAGGGGCGAGCAGTACTTC. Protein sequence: CASSPRDRGEQYF.

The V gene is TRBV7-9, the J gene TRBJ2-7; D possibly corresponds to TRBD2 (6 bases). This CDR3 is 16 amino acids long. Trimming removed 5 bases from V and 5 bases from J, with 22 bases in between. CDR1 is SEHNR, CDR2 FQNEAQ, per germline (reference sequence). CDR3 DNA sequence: TGTGCCAGCAGCGCCTCGCCCCGGGACCCGGGGGACGAGCAGTACTTC. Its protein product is CASSASPRDPGDEQYF.

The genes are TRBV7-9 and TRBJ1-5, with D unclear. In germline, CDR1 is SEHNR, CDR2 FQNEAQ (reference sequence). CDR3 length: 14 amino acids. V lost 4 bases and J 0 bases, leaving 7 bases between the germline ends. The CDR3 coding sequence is TGTGCCAGCAGCTCAGCCTATAGCAATCAGCCCCAGCATTTT. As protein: CASSSAYSNQPQHF.

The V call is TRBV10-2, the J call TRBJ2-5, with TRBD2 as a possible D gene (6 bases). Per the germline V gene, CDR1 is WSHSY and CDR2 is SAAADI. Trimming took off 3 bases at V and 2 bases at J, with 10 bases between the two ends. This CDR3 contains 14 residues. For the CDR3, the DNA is TGCGCCAGCAGTGATTATGGGAGGCAAGAGACCCAGTACTTC. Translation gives CASSDYGRQETQYF.

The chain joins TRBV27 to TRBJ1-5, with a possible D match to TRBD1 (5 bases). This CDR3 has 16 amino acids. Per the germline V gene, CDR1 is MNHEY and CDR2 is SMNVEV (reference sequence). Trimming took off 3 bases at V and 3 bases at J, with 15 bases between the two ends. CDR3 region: CASSLSYYRHNQPQHF. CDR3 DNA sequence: TGTGCCAGCAGTTTGTCTTATTACAGGCACAATCAGCCCCAGCATTTT.

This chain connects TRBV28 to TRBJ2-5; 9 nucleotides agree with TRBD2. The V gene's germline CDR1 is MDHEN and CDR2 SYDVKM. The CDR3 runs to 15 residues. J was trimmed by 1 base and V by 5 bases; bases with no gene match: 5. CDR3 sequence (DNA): TGTGCCAGCAGTCGGACTAGCGAGATCCAAGAGACCCAGTACTTC. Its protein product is CASSRTSEIQETQYF.

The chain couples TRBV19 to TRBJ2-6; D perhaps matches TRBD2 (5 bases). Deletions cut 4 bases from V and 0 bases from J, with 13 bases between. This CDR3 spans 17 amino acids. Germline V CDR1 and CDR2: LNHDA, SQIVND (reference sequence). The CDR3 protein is CASSTRTSSSGANVLTF. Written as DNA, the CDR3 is TGTGCCAGTAGTACCCGGACTTCAAGCTCTGGGGCCAACGTCCTGACTTTC.

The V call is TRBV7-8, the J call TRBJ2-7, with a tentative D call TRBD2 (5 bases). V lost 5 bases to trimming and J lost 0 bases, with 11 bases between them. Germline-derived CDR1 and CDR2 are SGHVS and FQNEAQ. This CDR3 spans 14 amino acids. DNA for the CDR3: TGTGCCAGCAGCACAGCGGCCCCCTCCTACGAGCAGTACTTC. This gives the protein CASSTAAPSYEQYF.

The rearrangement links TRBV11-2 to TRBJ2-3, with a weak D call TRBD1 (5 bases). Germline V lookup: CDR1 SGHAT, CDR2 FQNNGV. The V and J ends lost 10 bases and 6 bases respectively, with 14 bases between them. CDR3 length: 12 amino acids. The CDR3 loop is CATEAGSDTQYF. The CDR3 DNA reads TGTGCCACCGAGGCAGGGTCGGATACGCAGTATTTT.

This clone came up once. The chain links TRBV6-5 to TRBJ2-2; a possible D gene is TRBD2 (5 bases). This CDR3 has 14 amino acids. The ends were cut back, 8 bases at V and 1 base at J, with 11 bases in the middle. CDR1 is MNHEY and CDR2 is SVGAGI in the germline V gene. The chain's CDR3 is CASSASWNTGELFF. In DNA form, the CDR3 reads TGTGCCAGCTCCGCTAGCTGGAACACCGGGGAGCTGTTTTTT.

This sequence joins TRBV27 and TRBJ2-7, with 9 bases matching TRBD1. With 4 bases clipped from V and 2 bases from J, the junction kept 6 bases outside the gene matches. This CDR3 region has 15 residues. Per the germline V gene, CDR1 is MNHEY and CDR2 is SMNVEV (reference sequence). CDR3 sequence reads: CASSSTGTGTYEQYF. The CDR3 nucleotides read TGTGCCAGCAGTTCCACGGGGACAGGGACCTACGAGCAGTACTTC.

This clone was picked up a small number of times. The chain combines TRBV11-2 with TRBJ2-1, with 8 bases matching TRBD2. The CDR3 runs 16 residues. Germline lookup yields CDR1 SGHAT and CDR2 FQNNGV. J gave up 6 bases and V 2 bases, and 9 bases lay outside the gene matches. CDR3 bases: TGTGCCAGCAGCTTAAGGGGTAGCGGGATGGCCAATGAGCAGTTCTTC. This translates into CASSLRGSGMANEQFF. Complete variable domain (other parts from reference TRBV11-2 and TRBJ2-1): EAGVAQSPRYKIIEKRQSVAFWCNPISGHATLYWYQQILGQGPKLLIQFQNNGVVDDSQLPKDRFSAERLKGVDSTLKIQPAKLEDSAVYLCASSLRGSGMANEQFFGPGTRLTVL.

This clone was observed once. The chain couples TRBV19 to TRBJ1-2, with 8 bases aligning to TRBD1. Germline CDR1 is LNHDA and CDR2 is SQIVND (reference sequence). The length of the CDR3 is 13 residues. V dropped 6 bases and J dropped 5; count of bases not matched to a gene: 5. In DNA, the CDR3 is TGTGCCAGTAGGACAGGGGAGGGGTATGGCTACACCTTC. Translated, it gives CASRTGEGYGYTF. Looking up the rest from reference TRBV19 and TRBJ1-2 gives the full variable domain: DGGITQSPKYLFRKEGQNVTLSCEQNLNHDAMYWYRQDPGQGLRLIYYSQIVNDFQKGDIAEGYSVSREKKESFPLTVTSAQKNPTAFYLCASRTGEGYGYTFGSGTRLTVV.

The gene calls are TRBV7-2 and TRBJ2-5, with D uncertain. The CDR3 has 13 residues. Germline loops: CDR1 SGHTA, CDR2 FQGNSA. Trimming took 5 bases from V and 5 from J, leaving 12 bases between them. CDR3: CASSPRFRETQYF. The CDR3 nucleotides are TGTGCCAGCAGCCCTAGATTTCGGGAGACCCAGTACTTC.